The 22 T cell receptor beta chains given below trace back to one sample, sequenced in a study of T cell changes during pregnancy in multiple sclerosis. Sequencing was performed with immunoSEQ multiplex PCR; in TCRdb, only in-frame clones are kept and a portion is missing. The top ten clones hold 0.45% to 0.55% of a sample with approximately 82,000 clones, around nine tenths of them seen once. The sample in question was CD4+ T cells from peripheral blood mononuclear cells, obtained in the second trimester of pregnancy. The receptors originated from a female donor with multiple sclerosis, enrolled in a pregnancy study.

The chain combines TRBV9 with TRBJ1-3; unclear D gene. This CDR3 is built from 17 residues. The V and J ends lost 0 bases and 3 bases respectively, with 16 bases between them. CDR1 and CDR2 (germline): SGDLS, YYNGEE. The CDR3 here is CASSVEGRGDYGNTIYF. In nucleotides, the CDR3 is TGTGCCAGCAGCGTAGAAGGTCGTGGAGACTATGGAAACACCATATATTTT.

In DNA, the CDR3 is TGTGCCAGCAGTGTAGGGACTAGCGGGAACAATGAGCAGTTCTTC. Translated, it gives CASSVGTSGNNEQFF. The chain joins TRBV6-1 to TRBJ2-1; 13 bases line up with TRBD2. Germline V gene lookup returns CDR1 MNHNS and CDR2 SASEGT. The CDR3 is 15 residues long. Trimming removed 4 bases from V and 5 bases from J; junction bases left unmatched: 2.

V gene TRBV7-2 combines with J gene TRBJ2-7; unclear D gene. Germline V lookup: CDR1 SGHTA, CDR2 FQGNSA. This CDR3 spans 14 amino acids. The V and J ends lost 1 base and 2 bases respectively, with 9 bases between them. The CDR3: CASSLGRQAYEQYF. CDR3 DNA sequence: TGTGCCAGCAGCTTAGGTCGTCAGGCCTACGAGCAGTACTTC.

Here the CDR3 DNA reads TGTGCCAGCAGCCTTCGGGGAGGAGAGACCCAGTACTTC. Translating it yields CASSLRGGETQYF. The chain has TRBV5-4 and TRBJ2-5; tentatively, D is TRBD2 (6 bases). Germline values: CDR1 SGHNT, CDR2 YYREEE (reference sequence). The V end lost 4 bases, the J end lost 4 bases, and 11 bases lay between the germline ends. This CDR3 has 13 residues.

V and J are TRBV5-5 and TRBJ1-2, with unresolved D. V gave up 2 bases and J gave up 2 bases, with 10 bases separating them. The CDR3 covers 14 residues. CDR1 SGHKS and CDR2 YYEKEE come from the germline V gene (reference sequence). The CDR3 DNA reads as TGTGCCAGCAGCTTATCACTGATAAACTATGGCTACACCTTC. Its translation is CASSLSLINYGYTF.

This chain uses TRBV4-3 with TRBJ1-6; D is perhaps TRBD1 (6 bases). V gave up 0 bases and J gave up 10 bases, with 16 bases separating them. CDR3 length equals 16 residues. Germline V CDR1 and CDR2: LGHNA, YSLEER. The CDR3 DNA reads TGCGCCAGCAGCCAAGAGGGGGGGCGCGCCCACTCACCCCTCCACTTT. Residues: CASSQEGGRAHSPLHF.

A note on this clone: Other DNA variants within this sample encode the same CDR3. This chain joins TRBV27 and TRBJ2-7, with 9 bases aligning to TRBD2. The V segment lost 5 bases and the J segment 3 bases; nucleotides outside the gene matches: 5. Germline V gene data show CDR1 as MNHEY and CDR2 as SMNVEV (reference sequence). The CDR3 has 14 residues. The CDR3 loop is CASSLLAGNYEQYF. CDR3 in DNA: TGTGCCAGCAGTCTACTAGCGGGTAACTACGAGCAGTACTTC.

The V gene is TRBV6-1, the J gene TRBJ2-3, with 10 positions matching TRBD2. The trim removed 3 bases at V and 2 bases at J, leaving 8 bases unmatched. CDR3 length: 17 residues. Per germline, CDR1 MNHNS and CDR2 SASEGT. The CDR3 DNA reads TGTGCCAGCAGTGAGCGATCTAGCGGGAGTATCACAGATACGCAGTATTTT. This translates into CASSERSSGSITDTQYF.

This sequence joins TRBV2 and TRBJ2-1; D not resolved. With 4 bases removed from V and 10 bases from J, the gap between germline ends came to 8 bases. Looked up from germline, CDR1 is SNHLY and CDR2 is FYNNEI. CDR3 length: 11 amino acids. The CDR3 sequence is CASSVETEQFF. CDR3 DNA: TGTGCCAGCAGTGTTGAGACAGAGCAGTTCTTC.

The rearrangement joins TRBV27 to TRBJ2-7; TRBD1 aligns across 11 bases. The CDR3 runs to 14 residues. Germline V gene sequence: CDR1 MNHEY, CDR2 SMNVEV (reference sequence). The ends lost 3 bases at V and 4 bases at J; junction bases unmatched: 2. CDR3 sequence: CASSFGTGGYEQYF. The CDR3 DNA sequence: TGTGCCAGCAGTTTTGGGACAGGGGGGTACGAGCAGTACTTC.

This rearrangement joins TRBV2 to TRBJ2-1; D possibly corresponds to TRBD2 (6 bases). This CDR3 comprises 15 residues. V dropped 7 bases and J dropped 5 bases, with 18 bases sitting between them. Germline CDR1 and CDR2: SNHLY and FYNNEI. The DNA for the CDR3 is TGTGCCAGCAAATCGGAGGGAGCGCTCAACAATGAGCAGTTCTTC. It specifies CASKSEGALNNEQFF.

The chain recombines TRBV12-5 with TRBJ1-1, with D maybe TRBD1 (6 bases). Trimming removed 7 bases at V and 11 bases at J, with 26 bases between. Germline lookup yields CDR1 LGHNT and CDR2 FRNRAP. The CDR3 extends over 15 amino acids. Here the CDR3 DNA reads TGTGCTAGTGTCTCCCGCGAGGGGGACACCCAGCGGGCTTTCTTT. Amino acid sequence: CASVSREGDTQRAFF.

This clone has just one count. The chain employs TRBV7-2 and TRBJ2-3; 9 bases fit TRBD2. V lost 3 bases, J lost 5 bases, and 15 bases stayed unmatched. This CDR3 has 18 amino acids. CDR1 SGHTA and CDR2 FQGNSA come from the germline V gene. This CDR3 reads CASSFSLRGGLYVDTQYF. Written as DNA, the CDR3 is TGTGCCAGCAGCTTTAGTTTGCGGGGGGGCCTGTACGTAGATACGCAGTATTTT.

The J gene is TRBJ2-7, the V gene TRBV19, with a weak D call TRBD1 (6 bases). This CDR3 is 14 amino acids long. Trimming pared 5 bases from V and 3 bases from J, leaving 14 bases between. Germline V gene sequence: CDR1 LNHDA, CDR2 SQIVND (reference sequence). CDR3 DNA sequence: TGTGCCAGTAGTGTCGGGACAAGAATCTACGAGCAGTACTTC. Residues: CASSVGTRIYEQYF.

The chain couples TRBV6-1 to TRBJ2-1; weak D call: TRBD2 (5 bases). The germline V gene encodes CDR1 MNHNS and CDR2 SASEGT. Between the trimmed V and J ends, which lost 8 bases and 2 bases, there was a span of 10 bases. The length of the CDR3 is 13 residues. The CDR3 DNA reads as TGTGCCAGCGGGAGTGGGCCCTACAATGAGCAGTTCTTC. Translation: CASGSGPYNEQFF.

The CDR3: CASSPTGGSYNSPLHF. The CDR3 coding sequence is TGTGCCAGCTCACCTACAGGGGGGAGCTATAATTCACCCCTCCACTTT. The rearrangement links TRBV18 to TRBJ1-6, with TRBD1 identical over 8 bases. After removal of 3 bases from V and 3 bases from J, the junction contained 4 bases not matched to a gene. The length of the CDR3 is 16 residues. The germline V gene has CDR1 KGHSH and CDR2 LQKENI.

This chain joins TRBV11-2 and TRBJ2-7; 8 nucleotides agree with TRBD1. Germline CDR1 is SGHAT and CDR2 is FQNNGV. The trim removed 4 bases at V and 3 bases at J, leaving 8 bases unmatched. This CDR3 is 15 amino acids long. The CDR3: CASSSTDRVLYEQYF. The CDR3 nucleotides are TGTGCCAGCAGCTCGACGGACAGGGTCCTCTACGAGCAGTACTTC.

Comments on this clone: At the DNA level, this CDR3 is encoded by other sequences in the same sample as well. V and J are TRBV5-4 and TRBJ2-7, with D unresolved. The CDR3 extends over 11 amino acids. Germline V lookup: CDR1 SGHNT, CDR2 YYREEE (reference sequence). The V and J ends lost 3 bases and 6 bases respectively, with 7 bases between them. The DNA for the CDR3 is TGTGCCAGCAGCTCCGCGGCCGAGCAGTACTTC. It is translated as CASSSAAEQYF.

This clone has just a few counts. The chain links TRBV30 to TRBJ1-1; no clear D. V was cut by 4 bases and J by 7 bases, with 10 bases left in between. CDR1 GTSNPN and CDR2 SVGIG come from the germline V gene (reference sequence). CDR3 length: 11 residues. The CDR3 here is CAWIQSLEAFF. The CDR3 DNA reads TGTGCCTGGATACAGAGCCTTGAAGCTTTCTTT.

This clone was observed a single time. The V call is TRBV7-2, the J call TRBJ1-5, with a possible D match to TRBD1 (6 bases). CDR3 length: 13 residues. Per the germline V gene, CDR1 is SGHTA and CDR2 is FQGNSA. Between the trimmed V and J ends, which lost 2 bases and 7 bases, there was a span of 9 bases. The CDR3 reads CASSLPGTQPQHF. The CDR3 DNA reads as TGTGCCAGCAGCTTACCGGGGACACAGCCCCAGCATTTT. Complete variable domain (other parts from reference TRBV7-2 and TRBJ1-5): GAGVSQSPSNKVTEKGKDVELRCDPISGHTALYWYRQSLGQGLEFLIYFQGNSAPDKSGLPSDRFSAERTGGSVSTLTIQRTQQEDSAVYLCASSLPGTQPQHFGDGTRLSIL.

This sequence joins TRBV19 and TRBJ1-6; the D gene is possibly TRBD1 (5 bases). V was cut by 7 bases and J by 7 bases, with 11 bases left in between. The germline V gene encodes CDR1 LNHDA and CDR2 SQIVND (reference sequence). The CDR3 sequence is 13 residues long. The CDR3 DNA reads TGTGCCAGTAATATCCAGGGAAATTCACCCCTCCACTTT. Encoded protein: CASNIQGNSPLHF. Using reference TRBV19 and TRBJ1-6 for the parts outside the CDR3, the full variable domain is DGGITQSPKYLFRKEGQNVTLSCEQNLNHDAMYWYRQDPGQGLRLIYYSQIVNDFQKGDIAEGYSVSREKKESFPLTVTSAQKNPTAFYLCASNIQGNSPLHFGNGTRLTVT.

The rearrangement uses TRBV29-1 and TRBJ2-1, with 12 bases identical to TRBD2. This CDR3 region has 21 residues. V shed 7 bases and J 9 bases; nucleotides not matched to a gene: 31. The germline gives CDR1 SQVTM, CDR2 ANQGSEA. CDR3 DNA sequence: TGCAGCGCACGACTAGCGGGGGCCCTAAAAGCTTTTAGCTCATTGCTCACTGAGCAGTTCTTC. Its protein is CSARLAGALKAFSSLLTEQFF.